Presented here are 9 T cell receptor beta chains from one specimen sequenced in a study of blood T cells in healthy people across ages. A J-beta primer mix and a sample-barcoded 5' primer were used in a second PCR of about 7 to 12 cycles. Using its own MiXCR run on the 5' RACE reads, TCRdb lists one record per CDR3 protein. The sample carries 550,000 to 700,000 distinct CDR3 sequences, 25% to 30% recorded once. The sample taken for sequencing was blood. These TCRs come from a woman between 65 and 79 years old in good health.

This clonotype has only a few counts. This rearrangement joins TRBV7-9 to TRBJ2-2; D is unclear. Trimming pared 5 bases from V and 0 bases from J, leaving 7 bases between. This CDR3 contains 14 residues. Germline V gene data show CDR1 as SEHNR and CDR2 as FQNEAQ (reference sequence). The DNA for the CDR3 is TGTGCCAGCAGCCCGGACGCGAACACCGGGGAGCTGTTTTTT. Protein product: CASSPDANTGELFF.

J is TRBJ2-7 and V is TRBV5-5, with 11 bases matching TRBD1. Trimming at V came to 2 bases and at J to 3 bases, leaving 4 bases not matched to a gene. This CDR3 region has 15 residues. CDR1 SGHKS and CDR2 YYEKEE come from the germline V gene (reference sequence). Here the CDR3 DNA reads TGTGCCAGCAGCTTATGGGACAGGGGGGACTACGAGCAGTACTTC. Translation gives CASSLWDRGDYEQYF.

The CDR3 here is CASSYRTGTGVNEQFF. CDR3 sequence (DNA): TGTGCCAGCAGTTACAGGACCGGGACAGGGGTAAATGAGCAGTTCTTC. The genes are TRBV6-2 or TRBV6-3 and TRBJ2-1; 10 bases map to TRBD1. The J segment lost 7 bases and the V segment lost 2 bases, leaving 8 bases of the junction unmatched. This CDR3 contains 16 residues. Per the germline V gene, CDR1 is MNHEY and CDR2 is SVGEGT.

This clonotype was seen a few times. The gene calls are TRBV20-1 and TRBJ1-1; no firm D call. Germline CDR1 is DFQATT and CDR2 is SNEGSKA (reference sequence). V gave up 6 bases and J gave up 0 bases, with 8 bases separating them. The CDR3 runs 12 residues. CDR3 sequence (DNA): TGCAGTGCCCCGTTGATGAACACTGAAGCTTTCTTT. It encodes CSAPLMNTEAFF.

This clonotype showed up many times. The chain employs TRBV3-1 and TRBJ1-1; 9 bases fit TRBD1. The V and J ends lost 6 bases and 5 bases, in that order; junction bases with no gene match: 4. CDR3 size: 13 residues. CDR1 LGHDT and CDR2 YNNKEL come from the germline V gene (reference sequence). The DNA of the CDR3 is TGTGCCAGCAGTCGGACAGGGGAAACTGAAGCTTTCTTT. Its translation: CASSRTGETEAFF.

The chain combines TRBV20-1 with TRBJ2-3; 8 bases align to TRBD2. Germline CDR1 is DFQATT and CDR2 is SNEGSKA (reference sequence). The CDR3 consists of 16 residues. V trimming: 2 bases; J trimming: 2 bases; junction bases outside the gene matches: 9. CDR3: CSARPYVSGTTDTQYF. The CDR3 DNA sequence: TGCAGTGCTAGACCCTACGTTAGCGGGACCACAGATACGCAGTATTTT.

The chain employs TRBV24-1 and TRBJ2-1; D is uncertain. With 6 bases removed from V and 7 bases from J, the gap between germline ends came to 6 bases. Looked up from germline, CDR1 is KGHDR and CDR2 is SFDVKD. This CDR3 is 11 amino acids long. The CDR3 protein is CATSQKNEQFF. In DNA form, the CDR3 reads TGTGCCACCAGTCAAAAGAATGAGCAGTTCTTC.

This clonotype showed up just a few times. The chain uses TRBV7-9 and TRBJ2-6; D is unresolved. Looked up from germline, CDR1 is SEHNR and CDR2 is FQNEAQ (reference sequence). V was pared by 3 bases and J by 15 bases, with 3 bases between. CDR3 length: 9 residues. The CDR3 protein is CASSFPLTF. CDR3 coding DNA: TGTGCCAGCAGCTTCCCCCTGACTTTC.

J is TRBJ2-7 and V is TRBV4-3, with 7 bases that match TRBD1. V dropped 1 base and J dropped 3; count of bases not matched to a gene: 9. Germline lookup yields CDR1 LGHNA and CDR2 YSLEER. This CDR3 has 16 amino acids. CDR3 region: CASSQGVGTEGYEQYF. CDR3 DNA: TGCGCCAGCAGCCAAGGAGTGGGGACAGAAGGCTACGAGCAGTACTTC.